This paragraph covers one T cell receptor beta chain sequence. The antigen remains undetermined. The V and J ends lost 5 bases and 5 bases, in that order; junction bases with no gene match: 9. Germline values: CDR1 MGHRA, CDR2 YSYEKL. CDR3 size: 15 residues. MiXCR, run by TCRdb on the 5' RACE reads, gives a single entry per CDR3 protein. The data contain around 340,000 distinct CDR3 sequences, approximately 13% of them seen just once; the ten biggest clones take up about 7%. These data originate in a study of identical twins. General observations from the study: Findings came from cross-sectional statistics, without long-term follow-up of donors. Potential partial confounding of zero-insertion analyses by invariant MAIT and iNKT cells was noted. There was more out-of-frame TCR alpha sharing in monozygotic twins than models estimated.

This same sample was also taken into another study, of yellow fever vaccine responses in identical twins. As that study records: Twins reportedly had a vaccine T cell response that seemed partly convergent, partly personalized.

This rearrangement joins TRBV4-1 to TRBJ2-5, with 9 bases identical to TRBD1. This TCR was sampled from a woman under 30 in good health. Sequencing was performed on CD8+ T cells sorted from blood. CDR3 region: CASSTGQGISETQYF. The CDR3, as DNA: TGCGCCAGCAGCACGGGACAGGGAATTTCGGAGACCCAGTACTTC.